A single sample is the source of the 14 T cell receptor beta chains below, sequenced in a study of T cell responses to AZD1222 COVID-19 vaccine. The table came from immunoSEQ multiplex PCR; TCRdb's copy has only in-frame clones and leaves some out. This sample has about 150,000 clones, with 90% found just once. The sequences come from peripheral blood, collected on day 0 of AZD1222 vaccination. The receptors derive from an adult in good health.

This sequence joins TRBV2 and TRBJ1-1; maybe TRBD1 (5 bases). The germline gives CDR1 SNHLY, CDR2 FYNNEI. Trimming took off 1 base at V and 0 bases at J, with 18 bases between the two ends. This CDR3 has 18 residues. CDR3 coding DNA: TGTGCCAGCAGTGAAGAGGGCAGGGCCCGACTCATGAACACTGAAGCTTTCTTT. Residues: CASSEEGRARLMNTEAFF.

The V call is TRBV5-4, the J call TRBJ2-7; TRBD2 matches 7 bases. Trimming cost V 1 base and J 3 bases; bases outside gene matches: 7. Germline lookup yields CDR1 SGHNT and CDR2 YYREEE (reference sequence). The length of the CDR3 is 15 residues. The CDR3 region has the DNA TGTGCCAGCAGCTTGATTCTAGCGGCAGACTACGAGCAGTACTTC. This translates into CASSLILAADYEQYF.

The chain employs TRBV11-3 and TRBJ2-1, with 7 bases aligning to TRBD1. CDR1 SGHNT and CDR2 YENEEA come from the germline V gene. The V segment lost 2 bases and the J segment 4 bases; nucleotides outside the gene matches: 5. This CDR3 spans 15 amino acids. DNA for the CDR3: TGTGCCAGCAGCTTAAACAGGGGAGCTTACAATGAGCAGTTCTTC. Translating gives CASSLNRGAYNEQFF.

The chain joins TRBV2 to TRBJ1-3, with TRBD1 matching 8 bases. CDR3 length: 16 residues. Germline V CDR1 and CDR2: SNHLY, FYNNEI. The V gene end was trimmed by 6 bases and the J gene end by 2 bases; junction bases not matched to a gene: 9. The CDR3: CASSLRTGNTGNTIYF. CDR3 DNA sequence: TGTGCCAGCAGCCTCCGGACAGGGAACACTGGAAACACCATATATTTT.

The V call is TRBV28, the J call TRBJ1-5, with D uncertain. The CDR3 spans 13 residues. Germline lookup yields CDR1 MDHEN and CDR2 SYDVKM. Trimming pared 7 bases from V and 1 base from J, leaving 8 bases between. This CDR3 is CASKRRSNQPQHF. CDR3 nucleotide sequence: TGTGCCAGCAAGCGGCGGAGCAATCAGCCCCAGCATTTT.

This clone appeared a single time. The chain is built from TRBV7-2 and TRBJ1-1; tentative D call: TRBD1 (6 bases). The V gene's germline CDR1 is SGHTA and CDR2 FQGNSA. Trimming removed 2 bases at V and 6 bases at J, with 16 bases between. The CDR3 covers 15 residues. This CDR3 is CASSLRGRGASEAFF. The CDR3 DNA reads TGTGCCAGCAGCTTAAGGGGAAGGGGGGCATCTGAAGCTTTCTTT.

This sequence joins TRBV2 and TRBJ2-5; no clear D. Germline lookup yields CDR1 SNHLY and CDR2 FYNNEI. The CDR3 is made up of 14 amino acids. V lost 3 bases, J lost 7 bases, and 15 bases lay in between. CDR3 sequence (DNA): TGTGCCAGCAGTGATGACGGGCGGCGAGGGACCCAGTACTTC. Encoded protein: CASSDDGRRGTQYF.

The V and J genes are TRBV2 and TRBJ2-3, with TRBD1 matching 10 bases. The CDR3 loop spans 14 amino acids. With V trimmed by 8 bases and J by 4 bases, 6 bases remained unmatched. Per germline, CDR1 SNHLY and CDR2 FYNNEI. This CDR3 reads CASLRTGGSDTQYF. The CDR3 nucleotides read TGTGCCAGCCTACGGACAGGGGGATCAGATACGCAGTATTTT.

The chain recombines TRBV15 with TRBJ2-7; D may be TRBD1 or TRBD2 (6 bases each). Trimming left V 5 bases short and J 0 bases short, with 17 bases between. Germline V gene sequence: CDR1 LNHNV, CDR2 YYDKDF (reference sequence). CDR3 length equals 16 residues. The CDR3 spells CATSSPGGGYSYEQYF. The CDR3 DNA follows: TGTGCCACCAGCTCCCCCGGAGGGGGGTACTCCTACGAGCAGTACTTC.

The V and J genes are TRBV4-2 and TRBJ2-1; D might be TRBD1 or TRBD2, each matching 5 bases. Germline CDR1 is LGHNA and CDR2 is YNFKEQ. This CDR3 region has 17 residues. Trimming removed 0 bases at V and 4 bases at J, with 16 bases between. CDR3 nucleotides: TGTGCCAGCAGCCAAGAAGAGGGACCCACAGGTTACAATGAGCAGTTCTTC. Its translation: CASSQEEGPTGYNEQFF.

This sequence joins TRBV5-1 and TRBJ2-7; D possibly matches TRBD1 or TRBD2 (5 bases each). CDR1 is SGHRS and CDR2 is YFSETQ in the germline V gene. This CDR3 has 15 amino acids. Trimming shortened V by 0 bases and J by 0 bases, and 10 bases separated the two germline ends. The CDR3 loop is CASSLGDELSYEQYF. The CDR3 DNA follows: TGCGCCAGCAGCTTGGGGGACGAACTCTCCTACGAGCAGTACTTC.

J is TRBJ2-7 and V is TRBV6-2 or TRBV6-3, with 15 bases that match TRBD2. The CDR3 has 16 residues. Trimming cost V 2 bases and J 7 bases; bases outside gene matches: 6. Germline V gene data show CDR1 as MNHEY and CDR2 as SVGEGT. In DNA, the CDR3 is TGTGCCAGCAGTTACACCGGGACTAGCGGGAGGTATGAGCAGTACTTC. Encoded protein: CASSYTGTSGRYEQYF.

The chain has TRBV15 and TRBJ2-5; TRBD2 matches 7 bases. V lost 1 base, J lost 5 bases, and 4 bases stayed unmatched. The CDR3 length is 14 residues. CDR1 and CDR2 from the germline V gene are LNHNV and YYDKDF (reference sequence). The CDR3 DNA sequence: TGTGCCACCAGCAGAGTTGGCGGGAGCGAGACCCAGTACTTC. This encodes CATSRVGGSETQYF. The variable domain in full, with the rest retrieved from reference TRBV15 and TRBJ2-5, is DAMVIQNPRYQVTQFGKPVTLSCSQTLNHNVMYWYQQKSSQAPKLLFHYYDKDFNNEADTPDNFQSRRPNTSFCFLDIRSPGLGDTAMYLCATSRVGGSETQYFGPGTRLLVL.

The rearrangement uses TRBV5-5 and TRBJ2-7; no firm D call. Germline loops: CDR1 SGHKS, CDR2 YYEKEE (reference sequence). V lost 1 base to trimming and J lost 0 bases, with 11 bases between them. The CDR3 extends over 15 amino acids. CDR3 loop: CASSLTSIISYEQYF. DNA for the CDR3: TGTGCCAGCAGCTTGACCAGCATCATCTCCTACGAGCAGTACTTC.